This paragraph reports one T cell receptor (beta chain). What it binds is unknown. CDR3 length: 14 amino acids. Trimming left V 7 bases short and J 8 bases short, with 18 bases between. Germline-derived CDR1 and CDR2 are MNHNS and SASEGT. This sample stems from a study of T-cell reconstitution after alpha-beta-depleted transplantation in children. Whole-study results and caveats: Reportedly, alpha-beta T cells present about two months post-transplant originated from several hundred expanded clones of graft origin. There were some patients whose high TCRbeta diversity at day 60 came from surviving recipient T cells and thymic progenitors. After one year, T-cell counts and TCRbeta diversity mostly came from new T cells.

The TCRbeta library was prepared with unique molecular identifiers. TCRdb recomputed calls from the PCR reads with MiXCR, one row per CDR3 protein. The sample lists almost 250,000 distinct CDR3 sequences, more than 20% occurring once. The source material was PBMCs, sampled before TCRalphabeta/CD19-depleted stem cell transplant. The clonotype originates from a girl aged 2 to 9 with Fanconi anemia, due to receive a stem cell transplant. The rearrangement joins TRBV6-1 to TRBJ2-1, with a tentative D call TRBD1 (6 bases). In DNA form, the CDR3 reads TGTGCCAGCACTAGGCAGGGGTCGTACTATGAGCAGTTCTTC. It translates to CASTRQGSYYEQFF.